What follows are 29 T cell receptor beta chains derived from one specimen sequenced in a study of OX40 agonist ivuxolimab in advanced cancers. The table came from immunoSEQ multiplex PCR; TCRdb's copy has only in-frame clones and leaves some out. Of 60,000 to 75,000 clones in the sample, approximately 90% were seen once. Sample: CD4+ or CD8+ T cells sorted from blood, taken in a trial of the OX40 agonist ivuxolimab. All receptors derive from an adult with an advanced solid tumor such as melanoma, head and neck, liver or kidney cancer.

This clone occurred a few times. The gene calls are TRBV11-2 and TRBJ1-5, with TRBD1 identical over 7 bases. The CDR3 spans 13 residues. The germline V gene has CDR1 SGHAT and CDR2 FQNNGV. V shed 5 bases and J 7 bases; nucleotides not matched to a gene: 5. The CDR3 nucleotides read TGTGCCAGCAGCCGAACAGGGGAACAGCCCCAGCATTTT. Amino acids: CASSRTGEQPQHF.

Only a few counts were recorded for this clone. The chain carries TRBV5-1 and TRBJ2-3; D not certain. CDR3 length equals 14 residues. V was clipped by 5 bases and J by 0 bases, with 10 bases between them. Per germline, CDR1 SGHRS and CDR2 YFSETQ. This CDR3 reads CASRDGTSTDTQYF. For the CDR3, the DNA is TGCGCCAGCAGGGACGGAACTAGCACAGATACGCAGTATTTT. Drawing the rest from reference TRBV5-1 and TRBJ2-3, the complete variable domain is KAGVTQTPRYLIKTRGQQVTLSCSPISGHRSVSWYQQTPGQGLQFLFEYFSETQRNKGNFPGRFSGRQFSNSRSEMNVSTLELGDSALYLCASRDGTSTDTQYFGPGTRLTVL.

The V gene is TRBV6-1, the J gene TRBJ1-1; D is unclear. Germline CDR1 MNHNS, CDR2 SASEGT. CDR3 length equals 9 residues. CDR3 protein: CAVGTEAFF. In DNA form, the CDR3 reads TGTGCTGTTGGGACTGAAGCTTTCTTT.

The V and J genes are TRBV6-6 and TRBJ2-2; perhaps D is TRBD1 or TRBD2 (5 bases each). The germline gives CDR1 MNHNY, CDR2 SVGAGI (reference sequence). The CDR3 runs to 15 residues. Trimming cost V 6 bases and J 2 bases, with 13 bases left between them. CDR3 amino acids: CASRTPGANTGELFF. CDR3 nucleotide sequence: TGTGCCAGCAGAACTCCCGGGGCAAACACCGGGGAGCTGTTTTTT.

This chain links TRBV28 with TRBJ2-2; 8 bases align to TRBD2. The CDR3 sequence is 14 residues long. CDR1 and CDR2 (germline): MDHEN, SYDVKM. V gave up 6 bases and J gave up 8 bases; unmatched junction bases: 8. CDR3 nucleotide sequence: TGTGCCAGCAGGGGCGGGGGGCCCGCTGGGGAGCTGTTTTTT. Residues: CASRGGGPAGELFF. Variable domain in full (rest from reference TRBV28 and TRBJ2-2): DVKVTQSSRYLVKRTGEKVFLECVQDMDHENMFWYRQDPGLGLRLIYFSYDVKMKEKGDIPEGYSVSREKKERFSLILESASTNQTSMYLCASRGGGPAGELFFGEGSRLTVL.

Worth noting for this clone: One junction end disagrees with the germline gene, perhaps due to a read error. The chain is built from TRBV7-2 and TRBJ2-1; D ambiguous. Germline V gives CDR1 SGHTA, CDR2 FQGNSA. The CDR3 is 11 residues long. The DNA for the CDR3 is TGTGCCAGCAGCTCCCACAATGAGCAGTTCTTC. Amino acids: CASSSHNEQFF.

The V and J genes are TRBV4-3 and TRBJ1-4; D is perhaps TRBD1 (5 bases). Germline CDR1 and CDR2: LGHNA and YSLEER. CDR3 size: 16 residues. V lost 0 bases and J lost 7, with 15 bases in between. The chain's CDR3 is CASSQDEVGDSEKLFF. CDR3 DNA sequence: TGCGCCAGCAGCCAAGATGAAGTGGGGGATAGTGAAAAACTGTTTTTT.

The gene calls are TRBV7-2 and TRBJ1-1, with TRBD1 matching 8 bases. J lost 1 base, V lost 5 bases, and 3 bases had no gene match. The germline gives CDR1 SGHTA, CDR2 FQGNSA. The CDR3 is made up of 14 amino acids. CDR3 in amino acids: CASSQQGGNTEAFF. CDR3 nucleotide sequence: TGTGCCAGCAGCCAACAGGGGGGGAACACTGAAGCTTTCTTT. The whole variable domain, remainder taken from reference TRBV7-2 and TRBJ1-1, is GAGVSQSPSNKVTEKGKDVELRCDPISGHTALYWYRQSLGQGLEFLIYFQGNSAPDKSGLPSDRFSAERTGGSVSTLTIQRTQQEDSAVYLCASSQQGGNTEAFFGQGTRLTVV.

V is TRBV27 and J is TRBJ2-7; weak D call: TRBD2 (6 bases). V was trimmed by 2 bases and J by 0 bases, leaving 8 bases between them. The V gene's germline CDR1 is MNHEY and CDR2 SMNVEV (reference sequence). This CDR3 is 14 amino acids long. CDR3 bases: TGTGCCAGCAGTTTAGGAGGGAGCTCCTACGAGCAGTACTTC. Its protein is CASSLGGSSYEQYF.

The CDR3 region is CASTPGGEGNEKLFF. DNA for the CDR3: TGTGCCAGCACCCCGGGGGGGGAGGGGAATGAAAAACTGTTTTTT. V is TRBV28 and J is TRBJ1-4; a weak D match, TRBD1 (5 bases). The CDR3 consists of 15 residues. The V gene lost 7 bases and the J gene lost 5 bases, with 17 bases spanning the gap. The germline CDR1 and CDR2 sequences are MDHEN and SYDVKM.

The gene calls are TRBV6-6 and TRBJ1-1; D gene uncertain. CDR3 size: 11 residues. Germline values: CDR1 MNHNY, CDR2 SVGAGI (reference sequence). The germline V and J ends were trimmed by 5 bases and 11 bases, with 12 bases remaining between them. CDR3 DNA sequence: TGTGCCAGCAGTCCCAAGTTTACTGCTTTCTTT. This codes for CASSPKFTAFF.

J is TRBJ1-2 and V is TRBV5-4; no reliable D call. The CDR3 covers 15 residues. Per germline, CDR1 SGHNT and CDR2 YYREEE (reference sequence). V was cut by 0 bases and J by 0 bases, with 9 bases left in between. For the CDR3, the DNA is TGTGCCAGCAGCTTGGCCTCCCGGTCTAACTATGGCTACACCTTC. Its translation is CASSLASRSNYGYTF.

The chain joins TRBV30 to TRBJ2-7; TRBD1 agrees at 7 bases. The germline CDR1 and CDR2 sequences are GTSNPN and SVGIG (reference sequence). This CDR3 has 14 amino acids. V gave up 4 bases and J gave up 3 bases; unmatched junction bases: 9. The CDR3 nucleotides read TGTGCCTGGAATGTAGCGAGACAGGGCTACGAGCAGTACTTC. Residues: CAWNVARQGYEQYF. Using reference TRBV30 and TRBJ2-7 for the parts outside the CDR3, the full variable domain is SQTIHQWPATLVQPVGSPLSLECTVEGTSNPNLYWYRQAAGRGLQLLFYSVGIGQISSEVPQNLSASRPQDRQFILSSKKLLLSDSGFYLCAWNVARQGYEQYFGPGTRLTVT.

V usage is TRBV19 and J usage is TRBJ1-2; 9 bases are a match to TRBD1. Germline V gives CDR1 LNHDA, CDR2 SQIVND (reference sequence). The length of the CDR3 is 14 residues. Trimming removed 4 bases from V and 8 bases from J; junction bases left unmatched: 8. CDR3 nucleotides: TGTGCCAGTAGTAACGCCGGGACAGGGTTCGGCTACACCTTC. This sequence encodes CASSNAGTGFGYTF.

The chain carries TRBV5-4 and TRBJ2-2; the D call may be TRBD1 or TRBD2 (6 bases each). V lost 4 bases, J lost 5 bases, and 12 bases lay in between. The germline V gene encodes CDR1 SGHNT and CDR2 YYREEE (reference sequence). The CDR3 totals 14 residues. CDR3 region: CASSTQGGTGELFF. The CDR3 coding sequence is TGTGCCAGCAGCACCCAAGGGGGGACCGGGGAGCTGTTTTTT. The full variable domain, with the rest looked up from reference TRBV5-4 and TRBJ2-2, is ETGVTQSPTHLIKTRGQQVTLRCSSQSGHNTVSWYQQALGQGPQFIFQYYREEENGRGNFPPRFSGLQFPNYSSELNVNALELDDSALYLCASSTQGGTGELFFGEGSRLTVL.

CDR3 nucleotide sequence: TGTGCCATCAGTGAGTCGGACACGGGAAGAGAGCAGTACTTC. This encodes CAISESDTGREQYF. The chain recombines TRBV10-3 with TRBJ2-7, with D possibly being TRBD1 or TRBD2 (5 bases each). The CDR3 has 14 residues. Trimming stripped 0 bases from V and 7 bases from J, with 13 bases between. Germline V gene data show CDR1 as ENHRY and CDR2 as SYGVKD.

There are a few counts of this clone. The chain is built from TRBV18 and TRBJ1-5; the D is unclear. V gave up 0 bases and J gave up 5 bases, with 2 bases separating them. Germline V lookup: CDR1 KGHSH, CDR2 LQKENI. CDR3 length: 12 residues. The CDR3 is CASSPPDQPQHF. The CDR3 nucleotides read TGTGCCAGCTCACCACCGGATCAGCCCCAGCATTTT.

The J gene is TRBJ1-3, the V gene TRBV5-6; no reliable D call. Looked up from germline, CDR1 is SGHDT and CDR2 is YYEEEE. The CDR3 is 15 residues long. V was shortened by 0 bases and J by 0 bases, with 7 bases between the two germline ends. CDR3 residues: CASSLGQISGNTIYF. CDR3 bases: TGTGCCAGCAGCTTGGGGCAGATCTCTGGAAACACCATATATTTT.

The genes are TRBV5-5 and TRBJ2-7, with a possible D match to TRBD1 (7 bases). Germline CDR1 and CDR2: SGHKS and YYEKEE (reference sequence). The CDR3 sequence is 16 residues long. V lost 1 base and J lost 2, with 16 bases in between. CDR3 nucleotide sequence: TGTGCCAGCAGCTTGCCCGCGGGACAGCGAGCCTACGAGCAGTACTTC. Its protein is CASSLPAGQRAYEQYF.

The chain uses TRBV7-3 and TRBJ2-1; perhaps TRBD1 as D (5 bases). Germline CDR1 and CDR2: SGHTA and FQGTGA. The CDR3 covers 15 residues. Trimming removed 2 bases at V and 1 base at J, with 9 bases between. Here the CDR3 DNA reads TGTGCCAGCAGCTTACAGGGTGTGTCCTACAATGAGCAGTTCTTC. It yields the protein CASSLQGVSYNEQFF.

The chain combines TRBV5-5 with TRBJ2-1; D is ambiguous. Trimming took off 5 bases at V and 8 bases at J, with 2 bases between the two ends. Germline V CDR1 and CDR2: SGHKS, YYEKEE (reference sequence). The CDR3 is 9 residues long. The CDR3 sequence: CASRDEQFF. The CDR3 DNA reads TGTGCCAGCAGGGATGAGCAGTTCTTC.

The chain carries TRBV7-8 and TRBJ1-5, with unresolved D. V was shortened by 0 bases and J by 3 bases, with 3 bases between the two germline ends. Germline V gene lookup returns CDR1 SGHVS and CDR2 FQNEAQ. The CDR3 runs to 13 residues. DNA of the CDR3: TGTGCCAGCAGCTTAGCGATCAATCAGCCCCAGCATTTT. Translating gives CASSLAINQPQHF.

The rearrangement links TRBV7-2 to TRBJ1-2; D gene unclear. Trimming took off 2 bases at V and 4 bases at J, with 8 bases between the two ends. The CDR3 sequence is 13 residues long. Germline CDR1 is SGHTA and CDR2 is FQGNSA. The CDR3 DNA reads TGTGCCAGCAGCTTAAGCGGTATCTATGGCTACACCTTC. Translating gives CASSLSGIYGYTF.

The chain recombines TRBV12-5 with TRBJ1-5, with unresolved D. Trimming removed 6 bases from V and 6 bases from J, with 15 bases in between. Germline V lookup: CDR1 LGHNT, CDR2 FRNRAP. CDR3 length: 14 amino acids. The CDR3 sequence: CASGLDSGSQPQHF. The CDR3 DNA reads as TGTGCTAGTGGCCTTGACTCCGGGAGTCAGCCCCAGCATTTT.

This clone was seen a handful of times. V is TRBV7-9 and J is TRBJ1-6; no definite D call. CDR3 size: 12 residues. V was clipped by 5 bases and J by 7 bases, with 6 bases between them. The V gene's germline CDR1 is SEHNR and CDR2 FQNEAQ (reference sequence). The CDR3: CASSKENSPLHF. CDR3 nucleotide sequence: TGTGCCAGCAGCAAAGAAAATTCACCCCTCCACTTT.

CDR3: CAWSRNEAFF. The CDR3 nucleotides are TGTGCCTGGAGTAGGAATGAAGCTTTCTTT. The chain recombines TRBV30 with TRBJ1-1; D uncertain. Germline-derived CDR1 and CDR2 are GTSNPN and SVGIG (reference sequence). Trimming stripped 2 bases from V and 7 bases from J, with 5 bases between. The CDR3 covers 10 residues.

CDR3 nucleotides: TGTGCCAGCGGCGCGGGACAGCCCACAGATACGCAGCATTTT. As protein: CASGAGQPTDTQHF. V is TRBV6-6 and J is TRBJ2-3; 7 positions agree with TRBD1. The last part of the DNA fits TRBJ1-5 better; the J call may be wrong. The CDR3 loop spans 14 amino acids. Germline-derived CDR1 and CDR2 are MNHNY and SVGAGI (reference sequence).

The chain links TRBV7-2 to TRBJ2-2, with unresolved D. This CDR3 is built from 13 residues. Germline-derived CDR1 and CDR2 are SGHTA and FQGNSA. V was shortened by 5 bases and J by 3 bases, with 7 bases between the two germline ends. Written as DNA, the CDR3 is TGTGCCAGCAGCCCCTCATACACCGGGGAGCTGTTTTTT. Its protein product is CASSPSYTGELFF.

The chain recombines TRBV27 with TRBJ2-3, with TRBD1 matching 7 bases. Germline V gene data show CDR1 as MNHEY and CDR2 as SMNVEV (reference sequence). The CDR3 loop spans 16 amino acids. V lost 6 bases, J lost 3 bases, and 12 bases stayed unmatched. DNA for the CDR3: TGTGCCAGCAGCCGCCTCGGGACAGCACTAACAGATACGCAGTATTTT. This sequence encodes CASSRLGTALTDTQYF.